The clone carrying this TCR beta chain was observed a few times. The antigen is not known. The data were obtained in a study of cytomegalovirus exposure and HLA in healthy donors. Study at large: A prior study identified 100 million to 130 million unique TCR beta sequences from about 179 million T cells. Points from the study as a whole: Analyzed later, association rates of TCRs varied across HLA loci, with DRB1 most and HLA-C fewest.

Germline loops: CDR1 LNHDA, CDR2 SQIVND (reference sequence). Between the trimmed V and J ends, which lost 4 bases and 7 bases, there was a span of 13 bases. The CDR3 totals 14 residues. Primers for the PCR totalled 60 Vbeta and 13 Jbeta. Sequenced by immunoSEQ multiplex PCR; TCRdb stores in-frame clones only, minus some. The sample holds more than 110,000 clones, 75% seen once. Sequenced input: PBMCs. The source of this sequence is a man aged 25 to 40 in good health and CMV-seronegative. This chain joins TRBV19 and TRBJ2-2, with D possibly matching TRBD1 (6 bases). The CDR3, as DNA: TGTGCCAGTAGTACCTCCAGGGGAAACGGGGAGCTGTTTTTT. It translates to CASSTSRGNGELFF. Full variable domain (missing parts from reference TRBV19 and TRBJ2-2): DGGITQSPKYLFRKEGQNVTLSCEQNLNHDAMYWYRQDPGQGLRLIYYSQIVNDFQKGDIAEGYSVSREKKESFPLTVTSAQKNPTAFYLCASSTSRGNGELFFGEGSRLTVL.